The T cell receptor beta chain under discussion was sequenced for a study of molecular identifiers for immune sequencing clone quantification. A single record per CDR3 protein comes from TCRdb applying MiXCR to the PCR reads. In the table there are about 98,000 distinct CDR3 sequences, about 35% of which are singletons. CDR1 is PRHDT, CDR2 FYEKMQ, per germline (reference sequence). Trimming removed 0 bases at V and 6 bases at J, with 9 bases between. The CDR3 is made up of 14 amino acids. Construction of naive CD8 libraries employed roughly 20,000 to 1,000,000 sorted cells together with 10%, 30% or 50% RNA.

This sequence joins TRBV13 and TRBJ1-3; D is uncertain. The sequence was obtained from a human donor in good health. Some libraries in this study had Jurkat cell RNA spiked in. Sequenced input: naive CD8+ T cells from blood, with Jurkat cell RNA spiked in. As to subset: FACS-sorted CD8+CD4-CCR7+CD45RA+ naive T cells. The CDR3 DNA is TGTGCCAGCAGCTTAGGCGAGCCAACAAACACCATATATTTT. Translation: CASSLGEPTNTIYF. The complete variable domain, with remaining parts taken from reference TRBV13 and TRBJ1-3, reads AAGVIQSPRHLIKEKRETATLKCYPIPRHDTVYWYQQGPGQDPQFLISFYEKMQSDKGSIPDRFSAQQFSDYHSELNMSSLELGDSALYFCASSLGEPTNTIYFGEGSWLTVV.